This T cell receptor beta chain was sequenced during a study of cytomegalovirus exposure and HLA in healthy donors. Study-wide context: Inside one of the first data releases sat 75 million to 100 million unique TCRs taken from HLA-typed donors.

The PCR employed 60 Vbeta primers together with 13 Jbeta primers. The table came from immunoSEQ multiplex PCR; TCRdb's copy has only in-frame clones and leaves some out. Altogether 80,000 to 95,000 clones are present, under 75% being singletons, with the ten largest covering 2% to 2.5%. Germline loops: CDR1 SGHAT, CDR2 FQNNGV. With 5 bases clipped from V and 10 bases from J, the junction kept 7 bases outside the gene matches. The CDR3 extends over 14 amino acids. V and J are TRBV11-2 and TRBJ1-6, with 8 bases identical to TRBD1. The clonotype comes from a human donor in good health. Sequenced input: PBMCs. CDR3 residues: CASSLGQGASPLHF. Written as DNA, the CDR3 is TGTGCCAGCAGCCTCGGGCAGGGGGCGTCACCCCTCCACTTT.